This entry is about one T cell receptor (beta chain). The antigen is not known. In germline, CDR1 is SQVTM, CDR2 ANQGSEA. This CDR3 has 14 residues. Trimming stripped 1 base from V and 6 bases from J, with 13 bases between. This entry comes from a study of early T cells in non-severe SARS-CoV-2 infection. Overall study context: With bulk RNA from unsorted whole blood as input, sequencing yielded unpaired chains.

Findings and limits, study-wide: VDJdb-based matching was biased toward anti-spike CD8 responses and missed private and CD4 specificities.

Individual cDNA molecules received unique molecular identifiers during library preparation. TCRdb reprocessed the 5' RACE reads with MiXCR, giving one entry per CDR3 protein. Among fewer than 85,000 distinct CDR3 sequences listed, approximately 15% were seen once. The sequence was obtained from an adult who was a healthcare worker with PCR-confirmed SARS-CoV-2 infection or an uninfected control (not recorded which). This material consisted of whole blood, taken at baseline. The chain is built from TRBV29-1 and TRBJ2-1; D is possibly TRBD2 (6 bases). DNA of the CDR3: TGCAGCGTTGAAGCTCCCGGGACTTTCAATGAGCAGTTCTTC. Protein sequence: CSVEAPGTFNEQFF.